Sequencing of this T cell receptor beta chain was carried out in a study of CD8 T cells in Susac syndrome. This CDR3 has 16 amino acids. V lost 5 bases to trimming and J lost 1 base, with 15 bases between them. The germline V gene encodes CDR1 SNHLY and CDR2 FYNNEI. About 0.45 to 1 ug RNA was reverse transcribed with random hexamers. The CDR3 of TCR beta was amplified by immunoSEQ multiplex PCR across 54 Vbeta and 13 Jbeta. TCRdb called the immunoSEQ multiplex PCR reads again in MiXCR, with one record for every CDR3 protein. This table has 100,000 to 150,000 distinct CDR3 sequences, about 93% appearing once.

The sequencing sample was made of CD4+ T cells from PBMCs. This TCR came from a human donor in good health. The rearrangement links TRBV2 to TRBJ2-4; a weak D match, TRBD2 (5 bases). In nucleotides, the CDR3 is TGTGCCAGCAGTTCTCAGGTCCCGGGGGCCAAAAACATTCAGTACTTC. Its translation: CASSSQVPGAKNIQYF.